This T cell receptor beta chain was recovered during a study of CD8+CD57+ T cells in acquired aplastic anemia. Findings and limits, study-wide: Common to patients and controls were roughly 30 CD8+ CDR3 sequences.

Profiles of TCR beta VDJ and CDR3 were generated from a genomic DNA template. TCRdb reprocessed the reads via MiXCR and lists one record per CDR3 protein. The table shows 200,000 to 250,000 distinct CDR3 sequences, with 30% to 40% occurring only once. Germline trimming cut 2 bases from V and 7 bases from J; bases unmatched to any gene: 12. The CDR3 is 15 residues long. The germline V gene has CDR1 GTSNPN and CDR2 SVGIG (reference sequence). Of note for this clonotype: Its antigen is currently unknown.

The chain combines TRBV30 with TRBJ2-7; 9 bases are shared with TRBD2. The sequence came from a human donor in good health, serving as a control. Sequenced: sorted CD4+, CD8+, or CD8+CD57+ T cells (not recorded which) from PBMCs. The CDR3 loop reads CAWSTPGLARREQYF. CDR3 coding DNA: TGTGCCTGGAGTACCCCGGGACTAGCCCGACGGGAGCAGTACTTC. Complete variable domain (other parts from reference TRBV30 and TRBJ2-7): SQTIHQWPATLVQPVGSPLSLECTVEGTSNPNLYWYRQAAGRGLQLLFYSVGIGQISSEVPQNLSASRPQDRQFILSSKKLLLSDSGFYLCAWSTPGLARREQYFGPGTRLTVT.